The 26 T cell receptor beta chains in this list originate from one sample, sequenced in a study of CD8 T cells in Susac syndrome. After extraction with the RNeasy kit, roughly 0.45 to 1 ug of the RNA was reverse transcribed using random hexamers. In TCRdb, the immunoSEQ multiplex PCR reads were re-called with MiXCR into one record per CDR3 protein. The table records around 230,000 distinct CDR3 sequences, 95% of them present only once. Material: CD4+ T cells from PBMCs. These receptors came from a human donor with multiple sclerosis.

The CDR3 region is CSVVAGIETQYF. DNA for the CDR3: TGCAGCGTTGTAGCGGGTATCGAGACCCAGTACTTC. The J gene is TRBJ2-5, the V gene TRBV29-1, with 7 bases identical to TRBD2. CDR3 length: 12 residues. The germline V gene encodes CDR1 SQVTM and CDR2 ANQGSEA. The ends lost 4 bases at V and 5 bases at J; junction bases unmatched: 4.

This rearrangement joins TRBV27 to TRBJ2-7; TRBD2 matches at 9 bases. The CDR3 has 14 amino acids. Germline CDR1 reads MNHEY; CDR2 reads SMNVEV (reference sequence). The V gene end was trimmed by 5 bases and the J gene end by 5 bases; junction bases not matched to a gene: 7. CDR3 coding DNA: TGTGCCAGCAGTCCCCTAGCGGGATTTGACGAGCAGTACTTC. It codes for CASSPLAGFDEQYF.

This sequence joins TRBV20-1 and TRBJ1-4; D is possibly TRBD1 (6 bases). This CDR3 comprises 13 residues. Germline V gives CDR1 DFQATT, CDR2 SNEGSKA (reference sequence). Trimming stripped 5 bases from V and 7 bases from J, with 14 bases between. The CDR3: CSAQGTLGEKLFF. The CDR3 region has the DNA TGCAGTGCTCAGGGGACACTAGGTGAAAAACTGTTTTTT.

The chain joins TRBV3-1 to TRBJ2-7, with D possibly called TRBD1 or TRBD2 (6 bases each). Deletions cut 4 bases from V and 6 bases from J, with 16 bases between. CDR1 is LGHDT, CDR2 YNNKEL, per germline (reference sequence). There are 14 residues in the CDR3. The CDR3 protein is CASSLRGQGIEQYF. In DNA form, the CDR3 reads TGTGCCAGCAGCCTCCGGGGGCAGGGGATCGAGCAGTACTTC.

Here the CDR3 reads CASSLGSLPYGTEAFF. CDR3 nucleotides: TGCGCCAGCAGTCTTGGGAGCCTACCGTATGGCACTGAAGCTTTCTTT. The chain combines TRBV23-1 with TRBJ1-1; D is uncertain. TRBV23-1 is reported as an ORF; its role is uncertain. The V and J ends lost 4 bases and 4 bases respectively, with 19 bases between them. There are 16 residues in the CDR3.

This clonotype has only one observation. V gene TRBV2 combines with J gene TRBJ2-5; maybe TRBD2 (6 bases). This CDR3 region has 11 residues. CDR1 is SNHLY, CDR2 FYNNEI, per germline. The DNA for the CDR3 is TGTGGAGCCCTACGGGGGGAGACCCAGTACTTC. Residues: CGALRGETQYF.

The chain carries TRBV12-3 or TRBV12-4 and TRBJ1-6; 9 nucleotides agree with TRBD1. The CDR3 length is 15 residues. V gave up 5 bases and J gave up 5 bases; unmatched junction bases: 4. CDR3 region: CASSPGQGNNSPLHF. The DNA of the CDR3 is TGTGCCAGCAGTCCAGGACAGGGGAATAATTCACCCCTCCACTTT.

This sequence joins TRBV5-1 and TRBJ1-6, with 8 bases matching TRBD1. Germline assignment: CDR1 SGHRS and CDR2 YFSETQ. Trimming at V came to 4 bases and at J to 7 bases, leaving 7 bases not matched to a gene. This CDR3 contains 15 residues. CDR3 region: CASSQDRGRNSPLHF. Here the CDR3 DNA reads TGCGCCAGCAGCCAAGACAGGGGACGAAATTCACCCCTCCACTTT.

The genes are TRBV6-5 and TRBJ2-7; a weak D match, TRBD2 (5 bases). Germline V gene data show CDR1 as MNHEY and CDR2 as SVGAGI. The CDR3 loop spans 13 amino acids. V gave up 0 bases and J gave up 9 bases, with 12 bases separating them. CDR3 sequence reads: CASSYSGGGGQYF. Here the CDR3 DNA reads TGTGCCAGCAGTTACTCGGGCGGTGGAGGGCAGTACTTC.

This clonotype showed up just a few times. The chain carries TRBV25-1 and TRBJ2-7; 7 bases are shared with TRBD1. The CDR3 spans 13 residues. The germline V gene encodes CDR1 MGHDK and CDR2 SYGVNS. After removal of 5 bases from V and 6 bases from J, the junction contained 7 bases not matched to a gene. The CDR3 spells CASSRQGSGEQYF. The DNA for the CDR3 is TGTGCCAGCAGTAGACAGGGATCGGGCGAGCAGTACTTC.

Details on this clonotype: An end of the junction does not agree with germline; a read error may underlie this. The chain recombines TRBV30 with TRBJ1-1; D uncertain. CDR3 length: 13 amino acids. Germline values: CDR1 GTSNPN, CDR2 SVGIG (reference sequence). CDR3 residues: CAWTHARYTEVFF. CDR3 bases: TGTGCCTGGACCCACGCCAGGTACACTGAAGTTTTCTTT. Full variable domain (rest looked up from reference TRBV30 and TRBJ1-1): SQTIHQWPATLVQPVGSPLSLECTVEGTSNPNLYWYRQAAGRGLQLLFYSVGIGQISSEVPQNLSASRPQDRQFILSSKKLLLSDSGFYLCAWTHARYTEVFFGQGTRLTVV.

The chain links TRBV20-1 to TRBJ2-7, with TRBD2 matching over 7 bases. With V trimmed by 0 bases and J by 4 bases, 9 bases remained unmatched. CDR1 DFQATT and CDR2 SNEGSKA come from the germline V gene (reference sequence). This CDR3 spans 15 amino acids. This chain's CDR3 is CSARDSLGGPYEQYF. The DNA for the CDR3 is TGCAGTGCTAGAGATTCTTTGGGAGGGCCGTACGAGCAGTACTTC.

CDR3: CSVVSHSYGYTF. The DNA of the CDR3 is TGCAGCGTTGTTTCACACAGCTATGGCTACACCTTC. The rearrangement uses TRBV29-1 and TRBJ1-2; the D is unclear. V was trimmed by 4 bases and J by 4 bases, leaving 10 bases between them. This CDR3 region has 12 residues. Germline V CDR1 and CDR2: SQVTM, ANQGSEA.

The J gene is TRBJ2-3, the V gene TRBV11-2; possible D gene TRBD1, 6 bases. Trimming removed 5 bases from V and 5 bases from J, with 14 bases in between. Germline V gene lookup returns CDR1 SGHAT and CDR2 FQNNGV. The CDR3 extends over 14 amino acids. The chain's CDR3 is CASSIGTLGDTQYF. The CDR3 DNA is TGTGCCAGCAGCATCGGGACACTCGGAGATACGCAGTATTTT.

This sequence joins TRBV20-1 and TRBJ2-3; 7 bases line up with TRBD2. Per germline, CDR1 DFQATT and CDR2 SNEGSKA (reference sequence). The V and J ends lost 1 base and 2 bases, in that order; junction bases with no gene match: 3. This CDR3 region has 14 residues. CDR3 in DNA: TGCAGTGCTAGAGGTGGGACTAACACAGATACGCAGTATTTT. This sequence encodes CSARGGTNTDTQYF.

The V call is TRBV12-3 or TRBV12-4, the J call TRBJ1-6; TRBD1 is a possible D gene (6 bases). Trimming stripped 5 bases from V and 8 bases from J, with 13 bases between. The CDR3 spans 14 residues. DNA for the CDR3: TGTGCCAGCAGTATCAGGACAGCAGATTCACCCCTCCACTTT. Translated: CASSIRTADSPLHF.

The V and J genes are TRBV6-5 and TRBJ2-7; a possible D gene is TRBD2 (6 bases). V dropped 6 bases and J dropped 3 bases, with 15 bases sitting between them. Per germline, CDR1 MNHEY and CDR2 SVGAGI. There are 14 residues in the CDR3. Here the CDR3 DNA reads TGTGCCAGCAGACTAAGGAGGGAAAGCTACGAGCAGTACTTC. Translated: CASRLRRESYEQYF.

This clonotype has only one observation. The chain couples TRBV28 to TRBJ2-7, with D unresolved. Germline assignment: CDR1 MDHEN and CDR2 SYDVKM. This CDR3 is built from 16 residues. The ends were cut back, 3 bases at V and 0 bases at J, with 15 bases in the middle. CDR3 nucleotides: TGTGCCAGCAGTTTCCTCACTCTCCGCGGCTCCTACGAGCAGTACTTC. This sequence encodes CASSFLTLRGSYEQYF.

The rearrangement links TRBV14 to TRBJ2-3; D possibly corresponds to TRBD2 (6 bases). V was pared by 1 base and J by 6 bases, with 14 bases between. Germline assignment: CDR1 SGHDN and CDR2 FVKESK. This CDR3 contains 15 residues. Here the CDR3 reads CASSQGLRLGDTQYF. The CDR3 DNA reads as TGTGCCAGCAGCCAAGGTCTGAGACTAGGGGATACGCAGTATTTT.

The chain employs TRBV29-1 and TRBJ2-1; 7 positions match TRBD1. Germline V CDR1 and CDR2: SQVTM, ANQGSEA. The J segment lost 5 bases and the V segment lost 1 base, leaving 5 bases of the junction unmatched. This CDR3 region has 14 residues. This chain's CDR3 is CSVEVRQGNNEQFF. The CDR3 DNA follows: TGCAGCGTTGAAGTGAGACAGGGCAACAATGAGCAGTTCTTC.

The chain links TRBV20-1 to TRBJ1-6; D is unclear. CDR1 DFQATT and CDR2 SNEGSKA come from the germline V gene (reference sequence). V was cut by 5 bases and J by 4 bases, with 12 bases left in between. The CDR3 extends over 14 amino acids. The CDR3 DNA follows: TGCAGTGCTCTGGCGGCCGATTATAATTCACCCCTCCACTTT. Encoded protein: CSALAADYNSPLHF.

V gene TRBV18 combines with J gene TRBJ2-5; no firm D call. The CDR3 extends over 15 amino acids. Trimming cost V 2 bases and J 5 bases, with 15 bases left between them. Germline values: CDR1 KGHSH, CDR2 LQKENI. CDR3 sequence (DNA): TGTGCCAGCTCACCAAGAGGACGCCTAGGGGAGACCCAGTACTTC. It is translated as CASSPRGRLGETQYF.

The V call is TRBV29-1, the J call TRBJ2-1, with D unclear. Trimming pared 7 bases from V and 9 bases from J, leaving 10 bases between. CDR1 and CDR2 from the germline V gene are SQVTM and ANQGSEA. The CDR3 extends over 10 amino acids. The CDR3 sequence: CSALWVEQFF. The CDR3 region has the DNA TGCAGCGCCCTTTGGGTTGAGCAGTTCTTC.

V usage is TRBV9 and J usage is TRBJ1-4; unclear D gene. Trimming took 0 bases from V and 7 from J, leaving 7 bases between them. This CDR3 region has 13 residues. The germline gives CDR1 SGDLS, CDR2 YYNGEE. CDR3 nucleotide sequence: TGTGCCAGCAGCGTAGTCGGGTCTGAAAAACTGTTTTTT. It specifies CASSVVGSEKLFF.

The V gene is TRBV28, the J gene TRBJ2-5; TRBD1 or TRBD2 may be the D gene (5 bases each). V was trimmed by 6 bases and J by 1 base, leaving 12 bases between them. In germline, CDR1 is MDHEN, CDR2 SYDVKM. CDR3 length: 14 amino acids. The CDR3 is CASRTGPGQETQYF. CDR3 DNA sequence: TGTGCCAGCAGGACGGGGCCGGGCCAAGAGACCCAGTACTTC. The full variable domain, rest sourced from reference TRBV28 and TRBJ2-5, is DVKVTQSSRYLVKRTGEKVFLECVQDMDHENMFWYRQDPGLGLRLIYFSYDVKMKEKGDIPEGYSVSREKKERFSLILESASTNQTSMYLCASRTGPGQETQYFGPGTRLLVL.

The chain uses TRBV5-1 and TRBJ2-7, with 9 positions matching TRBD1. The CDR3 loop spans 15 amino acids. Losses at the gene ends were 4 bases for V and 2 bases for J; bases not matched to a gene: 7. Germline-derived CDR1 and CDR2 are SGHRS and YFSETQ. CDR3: CASSLLGQGTYEQYF. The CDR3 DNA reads TGCGCCAGCAGCCTCTTGGGACAGGGCACCTACGAGCAGTACTTC.